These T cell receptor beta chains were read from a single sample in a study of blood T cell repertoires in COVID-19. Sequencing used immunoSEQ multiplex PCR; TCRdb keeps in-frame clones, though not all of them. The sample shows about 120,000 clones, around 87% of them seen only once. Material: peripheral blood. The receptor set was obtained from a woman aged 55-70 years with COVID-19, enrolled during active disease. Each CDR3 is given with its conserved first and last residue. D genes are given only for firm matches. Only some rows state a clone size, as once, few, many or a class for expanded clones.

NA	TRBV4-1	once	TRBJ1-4	TGCGCCAGCAGCCAAAAGGACACGGCAAATGAAAAACTGTTTTTT	CASSQKDTANEKLFF
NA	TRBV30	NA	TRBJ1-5	TGTGCCTGGAGTGTACGGGGTCTGGGTCAGCCCCAGCATTTT	CAWSVRGLGQPQHF
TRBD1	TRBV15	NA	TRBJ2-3	TGTGCCACCAGCAGAGCCAGGACAGGGCCAGATACGCAGTATTTT	CATSRARTGPDTQYF
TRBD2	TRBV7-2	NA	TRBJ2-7	TGTGCCAGCAGCGTAGGACTAGTGGAGGGCGACGAGCAGTACTTC	CASSVGLVEGDEQYF
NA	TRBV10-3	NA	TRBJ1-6	TGTGCCATCAGTGGGACTAAGAATAATTCACCCCTCCACTTT	CAISGTKNNSPLHF
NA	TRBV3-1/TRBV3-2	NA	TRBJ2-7	TGTGCCAGCAGCCAAAGTTACGGGGGAGAGCAGTACTTC	CASSQSYGGEQYF
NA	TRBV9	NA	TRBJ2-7	TGTGCCAGCAGCCCCCAGGGACACCTCTACGAGCAGTACTTC	CASSPQGHLYEQYF
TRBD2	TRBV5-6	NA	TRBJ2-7	TGTGCCAGCAGCCCCCGGGACTATCCCTACGAGCAGTACTTC	CASSPRDYPYEQYF
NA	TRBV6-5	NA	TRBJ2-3	TGTGCCAGCCTAAGCGGAGATACGCAGTATTTT	CASLSGDTQYF
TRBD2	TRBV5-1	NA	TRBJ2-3	TGCGCCAGCAGCTTGGCCCCTAGCGGGGGTACAGATACGCAGTATTTT	CASSLAPSGGTDTQYF
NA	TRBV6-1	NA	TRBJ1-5	TGTGCCAGCAGTGAGGAGCGCGATCAGCCCCAGCATTTT	CASSEERDQPQHF
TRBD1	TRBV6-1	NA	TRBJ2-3	TGTGCCAGCAGTGAGGAACAGGGGGCCACAGATACGCAGTATTTT	CASSEEQGATDTQYF
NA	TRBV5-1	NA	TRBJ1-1	TGCGCCAGCAGCTTGGGCAACTCGAGGCGTTACACTGAAGCTTTCTTT	CASSLGNSRRYTEAFF
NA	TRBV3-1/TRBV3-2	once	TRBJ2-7	TGTGCCAGCAGCCGAGACACCTACGAGCAGTACTTC	CASSRDTYEQYF
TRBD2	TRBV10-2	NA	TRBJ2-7	TGCGCCAGCAGTGCCGGACGGGGGGTCGAGCAGTACTTC	CASSAGRGVEQYF
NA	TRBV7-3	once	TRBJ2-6	TGTGCCAGCAGCTCCACAGGGACTGGGGCCAACGTCCTGACTTTC	CASSSTGTGANVLTF
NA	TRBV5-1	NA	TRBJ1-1	TGCGCCAGCAGCTGGACGGGGGGATCTGCTGAAGCTTTCTTT	CASSWTGGSAEAFF
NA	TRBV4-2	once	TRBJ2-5	TGTGCCAGCCGCCAGGGAGCGGAACAAGAGACCCAGTACTTC	CASRQGAEQETQYF
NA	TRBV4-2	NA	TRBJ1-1	TGTGCCAGCAGCCACAAACAGGGGAACACTGAAGCTTTCTTT	CASSHKQGNTEAFF
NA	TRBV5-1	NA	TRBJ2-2	TGCGCCAGCAGCTTGACAGGTCTCGGGGAGCTGTTTTTT	CASSLTGLGELFF
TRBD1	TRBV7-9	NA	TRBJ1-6	TGTGCCAGCAGCCCAGGTCCAGGGGGCAATTCACCCCTCCACTTT	CASSPGPGGNSPLHF
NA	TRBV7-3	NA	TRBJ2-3	TGTGCCAGCAGCTTACTCGGGGACTCCCCAGATACGCAGTATTTT	CASSLLGDSPDTQYF
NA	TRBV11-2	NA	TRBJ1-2	TGTGCCAGCAGCTCTACAACAGGGAACTATGGCTACACCTTC	CASSSTTGNYGYTF
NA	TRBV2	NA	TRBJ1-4	TGTGCCAGCAGTGACCGGGGCAGGGGAAAGACTAATGAAAAACTGTTTTTT	CASSDRGRGKTNEKLFF
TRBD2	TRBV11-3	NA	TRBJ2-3	TGTGCCAGCAGCCGACAGGTAGCGGGGGACGGGATGACAGATACGCAGTATTTT	CASSRQVAGDGMTDTQYF
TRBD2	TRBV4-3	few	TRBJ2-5	TGCGCCAGCAGCCCCGGAGCGCGGGGGGGCCTGATAGAGACCCAGTACTTC	CASSPGARGGLIETQYF
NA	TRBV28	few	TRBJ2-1	TGTGCCAGCAGTTTTGCTGACAGGGAGGCGGGTGAGCAGTTCTTC	CASSFADREAGEQFF
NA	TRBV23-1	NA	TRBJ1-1	TGCGCCAGCAGTCATGGCTCGCTGAACACTGAAGCTTTCTTT	CASSHGSLNTEAFF
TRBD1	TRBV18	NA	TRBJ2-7	TGTGCCAGCTCACCGGGTATTACCGGGACAGGGAGCTCCTACGAGCAGTACTTC	CASSPGITGTGSSYEQYF
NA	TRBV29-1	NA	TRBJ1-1	TGCAGCGCCACCACGGGGGGAAACACTGAAGCTTTCTTT	CSATTGGNTEAFF
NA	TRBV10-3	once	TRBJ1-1	TGTGCCATCAGTAGGACAGACAGGAACACTGAAGCTTTCTTT	CAISRTDRNTEAFF
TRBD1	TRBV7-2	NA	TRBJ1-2	TGTGCCAGCAGCTTCCCGGGGGCCAGGGGGAACTATGGCTACACCTTC	CASSFPGARGNYGYTF
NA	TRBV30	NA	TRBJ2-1	TGTGCCTGGAGTACCACTAGGGTCAATGAGCAGTTCTTC	CAWSTTRVNEQFF
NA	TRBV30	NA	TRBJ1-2	TGTGCCTGGAGGGAGGGGACGAAAGGCTACACCTTC	CAWREGTKGYTF
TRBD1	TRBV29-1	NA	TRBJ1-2	TGCAGCGTTCCCAACAGACAGGGGTCCAACTATGGCTACACCTTC	CSVPNRQGSNYGYTF
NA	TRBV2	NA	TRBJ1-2	TGTGCCAGCCGCGGTGGCTCCTCTAACTATGGCTACACCTTC	CASRGGSSNYGYTF
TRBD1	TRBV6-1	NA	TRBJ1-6	TGTGCCAGCAGTGAAGATGGACAGGGGAATTCACCCCTCCACTTT	CASSEDGQGNSPLHF
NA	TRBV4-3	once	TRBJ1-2	TGCGCCAGCAGCCAAGACACAGGCGGCGCTAACTATGGCTACACCTTC	CASSQDTGGANYGYTF
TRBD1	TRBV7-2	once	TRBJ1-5	TGTGCCAGCAGCTTCGGAACAGGGGAGTATCAGCCCCAGCATTTT	CASSFGTGEYQPQHF
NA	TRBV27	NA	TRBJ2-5	TGTGCCAGCAGTTTACAGGGGCGCGGGGAGACCCAGTACTTC	CASSLQGRGETQYF
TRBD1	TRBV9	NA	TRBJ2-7	TGTGCCAGCAGCAACAGGGGTTCCTACGAGCAGTACTTC	CASSNRGSYEQYF
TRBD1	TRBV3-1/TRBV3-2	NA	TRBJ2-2	TGTGCCAGCAGCCAACCCAGGACAGGGCGCACCGGGGAGCTGTTTTTT	CASSQPRTGRTGELFF
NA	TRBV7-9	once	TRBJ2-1	TGTGCCAGCAGCTTAGAGGCTGGGGGCTATGAGCAGTTCTTC	CASSLEAGGYEQFF
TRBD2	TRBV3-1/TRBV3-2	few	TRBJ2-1	TGTGCCAGCAGCCAAACCCTAGCGGGGACGCACAATGAGCAGTTCTTC	CASSQTLAGTHNEQFF
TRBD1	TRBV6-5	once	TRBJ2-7	TGTGCCAGCAGCAGGCAGGGGGTTAACTACGAGCAGTACTTC	CASSRQGVNYEQYF
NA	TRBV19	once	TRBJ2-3	TGTGCCAGTTCCAAGCGGGCGAGCACAGATACGCAGTATTTT	CASSKRASTDTQYF
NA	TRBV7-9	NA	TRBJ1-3	TGTGCCAGCGGGAGCGGACGATGGGCCAGGCACATAGGAAACACCATATATTTT	CASGSGRWARHIGNTIYF
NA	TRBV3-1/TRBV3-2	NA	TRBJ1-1	TGTGCCAGCAGCCGCTTCCGGGAGAGCACTGAAGCTTTCTTT	CASSRFRESTEAFF
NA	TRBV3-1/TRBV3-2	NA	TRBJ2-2	TGTGCCAGCAGCCAAGAAACCCTCGGGGGGCGCGGCGGGGAGCTGTTTTTT	CASSQETLGGRGGELFF
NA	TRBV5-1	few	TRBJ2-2	TGCGCCAGCGGGACCACAGGGTCGAACACCGGGGAGCTGTTTTTT	CASGTTGSNTGELFF
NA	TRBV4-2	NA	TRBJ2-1	TGTGCCAGCAGTCCGTTCCTGAGCTCCTACAATGAGCAGTTCTTC	CASSPFLSSYNEQFF
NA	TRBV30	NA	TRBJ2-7	TGTGCCTGGAGCGACAGCGAGCAGTACTTC	CAWSDSEQYF
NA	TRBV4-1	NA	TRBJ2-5	TGCGCCAGCAGCCCAAGAGCGACGGGTCCCCGTGAGACCCAGTACTTC	CASSPRATGPRETQYF
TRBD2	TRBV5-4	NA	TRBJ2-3	TGTGCCAGCAGCTTGAGACTAGCGGGGGCGGATACGCAGTATTTT	CASSLRLAGADTQYF
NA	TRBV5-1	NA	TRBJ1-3	TGCGCCAGCAGCTTGGCCCTAAGCTCCTACGGAGGGAGCGGAAACACCATATATTTT	CASSLALSSYGGSGNTIYF